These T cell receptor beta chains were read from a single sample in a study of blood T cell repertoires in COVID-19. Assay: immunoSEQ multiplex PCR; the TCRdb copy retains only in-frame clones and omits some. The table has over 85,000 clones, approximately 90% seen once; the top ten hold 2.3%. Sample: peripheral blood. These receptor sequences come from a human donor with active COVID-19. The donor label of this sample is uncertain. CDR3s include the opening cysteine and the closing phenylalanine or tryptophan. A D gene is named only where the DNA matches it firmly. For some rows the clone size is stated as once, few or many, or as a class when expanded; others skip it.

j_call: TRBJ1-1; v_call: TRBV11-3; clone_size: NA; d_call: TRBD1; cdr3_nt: TGTGCCAGCAGCTCCCTGGCAGGGGGAGGCACTGAAGCTTTCTTT; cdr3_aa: CASSSLAGGGTEAFF
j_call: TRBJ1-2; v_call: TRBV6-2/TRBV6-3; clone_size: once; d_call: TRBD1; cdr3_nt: TGTGCCAGCAGTAGCCTAGGACAGGGTGATGGCTACACCTTC; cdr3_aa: CASSSLGQGDGYTF
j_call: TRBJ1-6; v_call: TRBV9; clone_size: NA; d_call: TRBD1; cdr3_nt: TGTGCCAGCAGCGCGAACCCGGGACAGAGTAATTCACCCCTCCACTTT; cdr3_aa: CASSANPGQSNSPLHF
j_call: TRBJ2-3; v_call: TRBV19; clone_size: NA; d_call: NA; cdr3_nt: TGTGCCAGTAGCTCTCGGAGGATGGGCACAGATACGCAGTATTTT; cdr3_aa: CASSSRRMGTDTQYF
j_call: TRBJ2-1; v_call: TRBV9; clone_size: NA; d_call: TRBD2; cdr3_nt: TGTGCCAGCAGCGTAGGAGCGGGGGGGTTGAGGGAGCAGTTCTTC; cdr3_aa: CASSVGAGGLREQFF
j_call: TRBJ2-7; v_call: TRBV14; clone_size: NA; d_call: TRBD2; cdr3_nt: TGTGCCAGCAGTTTCGGGGGGTCCTCCTACGAGCAGTACTTC; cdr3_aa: CASSFGGSSYEQYF
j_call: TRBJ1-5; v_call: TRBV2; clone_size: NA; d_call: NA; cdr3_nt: TGTGCCAGCAGTTTGGGGGCTCAGCCCCAGCATTTT; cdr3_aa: CASSLGAQPQHF
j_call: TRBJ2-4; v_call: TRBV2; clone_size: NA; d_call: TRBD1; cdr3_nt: TGTGCCAGCCATCAGGACAGGGGGCTTTGGAACATTCAGTACTTC; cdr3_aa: CASHQDRGLWNIQYF
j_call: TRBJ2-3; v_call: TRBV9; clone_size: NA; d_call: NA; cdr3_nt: TGTGCCAGCAGCGGTGACTCCAAGGGGACAGATACGCAGTATTTT; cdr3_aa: CASSGDSKGTDTQYF
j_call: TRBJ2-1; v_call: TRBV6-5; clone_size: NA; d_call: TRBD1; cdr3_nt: TGTGCCAGCAGGGTTACAGGGGCCTCCTACAATGAGCAGTTCTTC; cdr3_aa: CASRVTGASYNEQFF
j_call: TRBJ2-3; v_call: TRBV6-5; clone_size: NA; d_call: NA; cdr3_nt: TGTGCCAGCAGTTACTCGACTAACCAGGCACATACGCAGTATTTT; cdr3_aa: CASSYSTNQAHTQYF
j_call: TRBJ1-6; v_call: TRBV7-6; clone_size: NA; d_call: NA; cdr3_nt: TGTGCCAGCAGCTTAGCAGTAGAAGGGGTTAATTCACCCCTCCACTTT; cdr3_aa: CASSLAVEGVNSPLHF
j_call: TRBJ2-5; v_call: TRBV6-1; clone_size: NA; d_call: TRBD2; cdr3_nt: TGTGCCAGCAGTGAAGCTAGCGGGGGGCAAGAGACCCAGTACTTC; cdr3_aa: CASSEASGGQETQYF
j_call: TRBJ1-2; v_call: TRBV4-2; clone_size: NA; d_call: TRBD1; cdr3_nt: TGTGCCAGCAGCCAAGACAGGGGGGCCTACTATGGCTACACCTTC; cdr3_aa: CASSQDRGAYYGYTF
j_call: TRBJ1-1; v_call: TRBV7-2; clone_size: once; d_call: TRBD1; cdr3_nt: TGTGCCAGCAGCCGCGGGACAGGGGTTGTATGGACTGAAGCTTTCTTT; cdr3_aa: CASSRGTGVVWTEAFF
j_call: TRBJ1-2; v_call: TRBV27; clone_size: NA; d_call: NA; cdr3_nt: TGTGCCAGCAGTTTAGGGCGGGGTTCGGGTGGCTACACCTTC; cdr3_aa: CASSLGRGSGGYTF
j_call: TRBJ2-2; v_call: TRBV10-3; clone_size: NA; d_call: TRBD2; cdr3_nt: TGTGCCATCAGAGCGGGGGGGGATGCCGGGGAGCTGTTTTTT; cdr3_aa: CAIRAGGDAGELFF
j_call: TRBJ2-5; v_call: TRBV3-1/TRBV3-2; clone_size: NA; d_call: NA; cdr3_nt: TGTGCCAGCAGCCTGGGGGGACAGCAAGAGACCCAGTACTTC; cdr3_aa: CASSLGGQQETQYF
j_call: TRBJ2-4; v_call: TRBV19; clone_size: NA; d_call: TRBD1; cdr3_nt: TGTGCCAGTACCCTGACAGGGGGCCAAAACATTCAGTACTTC; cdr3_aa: CASTLTGGQNIQYF
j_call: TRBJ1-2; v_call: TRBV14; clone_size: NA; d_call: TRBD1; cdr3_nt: TGTGCCAGCAGCCAAGACCGAACAGGGGGCTACTATGGCTACACCTTC; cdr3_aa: CASSQDRTGGYYGYTF
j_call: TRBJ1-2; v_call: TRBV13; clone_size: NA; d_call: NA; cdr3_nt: TGTGCCAGCAGCTTAGGCCAGGGTATTAACTATGGCTACACCTTC; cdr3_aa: CASSLGQGINYGYTF
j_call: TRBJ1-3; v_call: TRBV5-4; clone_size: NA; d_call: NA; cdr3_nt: TGTGCCAGCAGCTTGGCAGGGCAGGGGGGAAACACCATATATTTT; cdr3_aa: CASSLAGQGGNTIYF
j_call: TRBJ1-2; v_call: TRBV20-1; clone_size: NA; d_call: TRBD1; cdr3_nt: TGCAGTGCCAGTTTGACAGGGAACTATGGCTACACCTTC; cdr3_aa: CSASLTGNYGYTF
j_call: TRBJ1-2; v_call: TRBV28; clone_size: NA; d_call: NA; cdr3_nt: TGTGCCAGCAGTTTAGGGGGGTTCGGCTACACCTTC; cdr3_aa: CASSLGGFGYTF
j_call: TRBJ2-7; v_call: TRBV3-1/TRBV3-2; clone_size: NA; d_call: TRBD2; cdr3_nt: TGTGCCAGCAGCCAAGATTTCGCTAGCGGCGACGAGCAGTACTTC; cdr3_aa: CASSQDFASGDEQYF
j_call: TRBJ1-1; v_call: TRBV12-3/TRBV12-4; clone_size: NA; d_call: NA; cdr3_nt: TGTGCCAGCAGTTTGAACAGGAACACTGAAGCTTTCTTT; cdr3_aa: CASSLNRNTEAFF
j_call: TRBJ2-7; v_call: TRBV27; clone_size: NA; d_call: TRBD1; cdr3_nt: TGTGCCAGCAGTTCCCTGGACAGGGCCTACTTC; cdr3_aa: CASSSLDRAYF
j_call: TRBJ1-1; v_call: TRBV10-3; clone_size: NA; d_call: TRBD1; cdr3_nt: TGTGCCATCAGTGCCGGGACAGGGGTCACTGAAGCTTTCTTT; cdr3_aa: CAISAGTGVTEAFF
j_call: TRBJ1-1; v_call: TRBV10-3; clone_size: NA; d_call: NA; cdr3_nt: TGTGCCATCAGTGGTGGTGGGGGGATAACTGAAGCTTTCTTT; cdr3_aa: CAISGGGGITEAFF
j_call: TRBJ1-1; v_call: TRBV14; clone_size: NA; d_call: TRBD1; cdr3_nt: TGTGCCAGCAGCCGCGGGACAGACACTGAAGCTTTCTTT; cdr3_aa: CASSRGTDTEAFF
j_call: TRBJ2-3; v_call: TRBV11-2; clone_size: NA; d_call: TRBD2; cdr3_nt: TGTGCCAGCAGCTCTAGCGGGGGGTTAACAGATACGCAGTATTTT; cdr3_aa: CASSSSGGLTDTQYF
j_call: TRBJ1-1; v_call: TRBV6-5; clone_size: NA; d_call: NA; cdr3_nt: TGTGCCACCCAGACCCCGGGAGGGAACACTGAAGCTTTCTTT; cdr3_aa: CATQTPGGNTEAFF
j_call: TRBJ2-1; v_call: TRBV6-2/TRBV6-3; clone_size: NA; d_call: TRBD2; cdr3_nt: TGTGCCAGCAGTTCTTTAGCGGGGGACTACTACAATGAGCAGTTCTTC; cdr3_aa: CASSSLAGDYYNEQFF
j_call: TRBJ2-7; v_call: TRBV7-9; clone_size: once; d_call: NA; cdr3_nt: TGTGCCAGCAGCCAGGTCCCAGTTTCCTACGAGCAGTACTTC; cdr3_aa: CASSQVPVSYEQYF
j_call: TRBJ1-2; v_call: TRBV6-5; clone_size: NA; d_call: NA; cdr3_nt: TGTGCCAGCACCGAGGGGGTGCTCTATGGCTACACCTTC; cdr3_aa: CASTEGVLYGYTF
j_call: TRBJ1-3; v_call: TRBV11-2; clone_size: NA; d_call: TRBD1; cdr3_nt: TGTGCCAGCAGCCTTCAGGGGGCCGAAAACACCATATATTTT; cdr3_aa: CASSLQGAENTIYF
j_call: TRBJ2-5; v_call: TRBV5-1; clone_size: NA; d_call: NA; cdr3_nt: TGCGCCAGCAGCTTGGCCCTAGAGTACCAAGAGACCCAGTACTTC; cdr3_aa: CASSLALEYQETQYF
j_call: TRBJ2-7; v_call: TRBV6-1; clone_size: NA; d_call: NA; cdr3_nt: TGTGCCAGCAGTGAAGCGCTCGGGGGATCTCGCGACGAGCAGTACTTC; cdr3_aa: CASSEALGGSRDEQYF
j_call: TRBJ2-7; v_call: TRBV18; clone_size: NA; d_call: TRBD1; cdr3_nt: TGTGCCAGCTCGAAAAGCCAAGCCGGGACAGAAGTTTACGAGCAGTACTTC; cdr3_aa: CASSKSQAGTEVYEQYF
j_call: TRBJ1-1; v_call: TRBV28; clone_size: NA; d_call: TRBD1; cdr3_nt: TGTGCCAGCAGTCAGACAGGGGAGGTCACTGAAGCTTTCTTT; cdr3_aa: CASSQTGEVTEAFF
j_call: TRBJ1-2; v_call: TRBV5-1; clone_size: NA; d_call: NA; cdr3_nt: TGCGCCAGCAGCTTGGCAGGTCTTGGCTATGGCTACACCTTC; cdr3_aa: CASSLAGLGYGYTF
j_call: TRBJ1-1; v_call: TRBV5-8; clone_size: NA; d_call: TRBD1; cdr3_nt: TGTGCCAGCAGCCCCGGGACAGGGAACACTGAAGCTTTCTTT; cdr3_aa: CASSPGTGNTEAFF
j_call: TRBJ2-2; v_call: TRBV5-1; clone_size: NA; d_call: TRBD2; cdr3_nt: TGCGCCAGCAGCTCCCGAAGCGCTAGCGGAGTGAACACCGGGGAGCTGTTTTTT; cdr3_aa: CASSSRSASGVNTGELFF